This T cell receptor (beta chain) was observed in a study of T cell repertoires in cytomegalovirus infection (dated by TCRdb to 2018 to 2020). A note on the overall study: Recently identified HLA-C-restricted CMV epitopes, whose presentation resists viral immunomodulation, were targeted by peptide stimulations together with well-studied HLA-B-restricted epitopes. The HLA type of each donor mattered for the analysis, because public TCR beta signatures pointed to carriage of CMV infection along with the matching HLA type. The research as a whole found: The ex vivo response was dominated by HLA-C-restricted CMV-specific TCR beta clonotypes, and the single most frequent clonotype in two of eight donors was supplied by these HLA-C-restricted clonotypes. Carriers of CMV infection plus the relevant HLA type were discriminated by the cumulative frequency of public TCR beta family members in the study cohort and in an independent roughly 370-donor cohort.

The treatment or condition label for this specimen denotes: in vitro stimulation with specific CMV peptide epitopes to enrich CMV-specific T cells. Instrument on record: Illumina HiSeq 1500. TCRdb reprocessing: public reads trimmed at Q25 with fastp, clones called with MiXCR, in-frame beta chains kept. Entries that share a CDR3 protein sequence are merged under the most common genes and DNA. The sample has about 280,000 distinct CDR3 sequences on record, roughly a fifth of them singletons. The ten biggest clones cover approximately 20% of the sample. V is shortened by 7 bases, J by 10 bases, and the region joining them spans 8 bases. The CDR3 runs 10 residues from the cysteine to the phenylalanine. The sequence is cut down to CDR3 DNA, 30 bases in frame from base 1. CDR1 and CDR2, looked up from the germline V gene, are LGHNA and YSLEER. Of note for this clonotype: Its antigen specificity is not known. Per-nucleotide qualities are absent, and no much larger clonotype sits a single base away.

The sequence came from a human donor in good health (CMV status not recorded). Some clones in this sample may be carry-over from other donors' samples. The chain joins TRBV4-3 to TRBJ2-1, and TRBD2 may be the D gene, going by 5 matching bases. The specimen was cultured PBMCs, collected from culture after CMV antigen stimulation. The nucleotides read TGCGCCAGCATCCCGGGGGAGCAGTTCTTC. Translated, this is CASIPGEQFF.